This TCR beta chain emerged from a study of PD-L1 blockade in urothelial cancer (dated by TCRdb to 2017 to 2019). About the investigation overall: All patients started therapy in about 2014 and received atezolizumab 1,200 mg intravenously every 3 weeks. About 90% of the roughly 29 patients were males with bladder-origin urothelial cancer, and 18 of 29 reported a prior smoking history. An ECOG performance status of 0 or 1 was recorded for the patients, and 0 to 3 prior chemotherapy regimens had been received by the patients. Blood samples were analyzed at two time points: 3 weeks after treatment start (second dose) and 6 weeks after treatment start. Blood samples gave median yields of around 140,000 T cells and approximately 80,000 unique TCRs, along with a median clonality of approximately 0.08. An exploratory multi-omic analysis was conducted of the somatic, immune and clinical correlates of response to PD-L1 blockade with atezolizumab in urothelial cancer. Pretreatment tumor samples, along with matched peripheral blood serially collected before and after atezolizumab treatment, were subjected to TCR sequencing. Durable clinical benefit was defined as progression-free survival longer than 6 months, and TCR features were also tested against progression-free and overall survival. In the same patients, whole exome sequencing and RNA sequencing of pretreatment tumors were performed in addition to TCR sequencing. Durable clinical benefit was achieved by nine patients but not by the remaining 20. Pretreatment blood TCR-seq was available for about 30 patients, at least one posttreatment blood collection was obtained for around 25 patients, and tumor TCR-seq was available for around 25 patients. Overall results and qualifications from the work: Because the sample size was small (n of about 30) and many exploratory analyses were performed, the results are intended to be hypothesis-generating. Improved progression-free and overall survival was found to be associated with pretreatment peripheral blood TCR clonality below the median. Among patients with durable benefit, tumor-associated TCR clones showed greater expansion in peripheral blood 3 weeks after treatment started (n ≈ 20, p = 0.022).

A cohort of roughly 30 patients with locally advanced or metastatic urothelial carcinoma, treated at Memorial Sloan Kettering on a trial protocol, was included. Peripheral blood mononuclear cells were collected pretreatment and during treatment, at between 1 and 8 total time points per patient. The Qiagen DNeasy Blood extraction kit was used to purify genomic DNA from total PBMCs and from tumor samples. PBMCs were collected pretreatment and during treatment, and were isolated and stored as previously described. On this clone: What antigen it recognizes has not been identified. No quality values exist for individual bases; no much larger clone is one base distant.

The CDR3, cysteine through phenylalanine, is 15 amino acids long. The DNA shown is the 45-base CDR3, in frame from base 1. CDR1 and CDR2 were assigned from the germline V gene (reference sequence) as MNHEY and SMNVEV. V and J are truncated by 4 bases and 6 bases respectively, leaving an intervening sequence of 18 bases. Synthetic TCR analog templates were spiked into each PCR to estimate absolute template abundance from read counts. The immunoSEQ assay used bias-controlled V and J gene primers to amplify TCRbeta CDR3 regions from genomic DNA. Sequencing of rearranged TCRbeta segments was performed at approximately 20X coverage. The paper's data handling went like this. Sequencing errors were corrected by clustering, and CDR3s were annotated against IMGT so that V, D and J genes could be assigned. Out-of-frame and stop-codon sequences were excluded, and only productive TCRbeta rearrangements were used in downstream analyses. Clonality was calculated as one minus the Shannon entropy normalized by the log of the number of unique productive sequences. Fisher's exact test with Benjamini-Hochberg correction, at a threshold of adjusted p below 0.01, was used to find clones that differed between time points or between blood and tumor. TCRdb took this table from immuneACCESS and kept in-frame rearrangements with V and J called. Such tables lack part of the clones; where checked against another copy, unresolved V genes explain under half of the gap, and the rest is unexplained. The D gene and trimming were derived from the DNA, and the V and J assignments and clone size from that table. This sample is represented by 70,000 to 90,000 clones; more than 75% of them were singletons. The ten largest clones represent over 7.5% of the sample.

The clonotype was recovered from a man between 65 and 80 years old with urothelial cancer. The chain links TRBV27 with TRBJ1-2; the D gene is perhaps TRBD1, on 6 matching bases. The sample in question was PBMCs, obtained around atezolizumab (anti-PD-L1) treatment. The CDR3 region has the sequence CASSWGLQGMDGYTF. The DNA is as follows: TGTGCCAGCAGTTGGGGTTTGCAGGGGATGGATGGCTACACCTTC.